These T cell receptor beta chains were read from a single sample in a study of blood T cell repertoires in COVID-19. Profiling relied on immunoSEQ multiplex PCR, and the TCRdb table lists in-frame clones only, not all of them. The table records 150,000 to 200,000 clones, roughly 77% of them present only once. Sequencing input: PBMCs or T cells enriched from blood (not recorded which). The source of these receptors is a woman between 45 and 65 years old with acute COVID-19. Each CDR3 is given with its conserved first and last residue. A D gene is named only where the DNA matches it firmly. The size entry is marked missing in some rows and otherwise reads once, few, many or a size class.

CDR3	DNA	V	J	size	D
CASSFRAQGNTEAFF	TGTGCCAGCAGCTTTAGGGCACAGGGGAACACTGAAGCTTTCTTT	TRBV11-2	TRBJ1-1	-	-
CATARPGGQETQYF	TGTGCCACCGCCCGACCGGGGGGACAAGAGACCCAGTACTTC	TRBV24-1	TRBJ2-5	few	TRBD2
CASSLVLAGGGHNEQFF	TGTGCCAGCAGCTTAGTACTAGCGGGCGGAGGTCACAATGAGCAGTTCTTC	TRBV7-8	TRBJ2-1	-	TRBD2
CASSQDYSFATNEKLFF	TGCGCCAGCAGCCAAGATTACAGTTTTGCAACTAATGAAAAACTGTTTTTT	TRBV4-3	TRBJ1-4	-	-
CASSPWRGPSGSPLHF	TGTGCCAGCAGCCCGTGGAGGGGGCCCTCGGGGTCACCCCTCCACTTT	TRBV7-8	TRBJ1-6	-	TRBD1
CASSSGGGDKETQYF	TGTGCCAGCAGCTCTGGCGGGGGCGACAAAGAGACCCAGTACTTC	TRBV3-1/TRBV3-2	TRBJ2-5	-	-
CASSQGGSGTITDTQYF	TGCGCCAGCAGCCAAGGAGGGAGCGGAACGATCACAGATACGCAGTATTTT	TRBV4-3	TRBJ2-3	-	-
CASTKQGVHTEAFF	TGTGCCAGCACCAAACAGGGGGTTCACACTGAAGCTTTCTTT	TRBV2	TRBJ1-1	-	TRBD1
CASSWGDSNQPQHF	TGTGCCAGCAGTTGGGGGGACTCCAATCAGCCCCAGCATTTT	TRBV28	TRBJ1-5	-	-
CASRGPLAGAYNEQFF	TGTGCCAGCAGGGGTCCTCTAGCGGGGGCTTACAATGAGCAGTTCTTC	TRBV28	TRBJ2-1	-	TRBD2
CASRQETAYYGYTF	TGTGCCAGCAGACAGGAGACAGCTTACTATGGCTACACCTTC	TRBV5-6	TRBJ1-2	-	-
CASSPGQGDYGYTF	TGTGCCAGCAGCCCCGGACAGGGGGACTATGGCTACACCTTC	TRBV7-9	TRBJ1-2	-	TRBD1
CASRWLGQALGGAFF	TGTGCCAGCAGATGGCTGGGACAGGCCCTAGGGGGGGCTTTCTTT	TRBV6-5	TRBJ1-1	few	TRBD1
CASSIEQGAHQPQHF	TGTGCCAGTAGTATAGAGCAGGGGGCCCATCAGCCCCAGCATTTT	TRBV19	TRBJ1-5	-	TRBD1
CASSSGENIQYF	TGTGCCAGCAGTTCGGGGGAAAACATTCAGTACTTC	TRBV12-3/TRBV12-4	TRBJ2-4	-	-
CASKRDRVTGELFF	TGTGCCAGTAAGAGGGACAGGGTAACCGGGGAGCTGTTTTTT	TRBV19	TRBJ2-2	-	TRBD1
CASSLNKGSTGAYGYTF	TGTGCCAGCAGCTTAAACAAAGGTTCGACAGGGGCCTATGGCTACACCTTC	TRBV7-2	TRBJ1-2	-	TRBD1
CASKEGQTNTIYF	TGCGCCAGCAAGGAGGGTCAAACAAACACCATATATTTT	TRBV4-1	TRBJ1-3	-	-
CASSFQGFNGYTF	TGTGCCAGCAGTTTTCAGGGGTTTAATGGCTACACCTTC	TRBV28	TRBJ1-2	-	-
CASSPTSSPYTQYF	TGTGCCAGCAGCCCGACCTCTAGTCCCTATACGCAGTATTTT	TRBV14	TRBJ2-3	-	-
CASSLFRDRGLEKLFF	TGTGCCAGCAGTTTATTTCGGGACAGGGGGTTAGAAAAACTGTTTTTT	TRBV27	TRBJ1-4	-	TRBD1
CASSEEGRGTGELFF	TGTGCCAGCAGTGAGGAGGGGCGGGGCACCGGGGAGCTGTTTTTT	TRBV2	TRBJ2-2	few	-
CASSSGSYGYTF	TGTGCCAGCAGCTCCGGTTCCTATGGCTACACCTTC	TRBV7-9	TRBJ1-2	-	-
CASSRGTGKNYGYTF	TGTGCCAGCAGCCGGGGGACCGGGAAAAACTATGGCTACACCTTC	TRBV11-3	TRBJ1-2	-	-
CASSTRGAEAETQYF	TGCGCCAGCAGTACCCGGGGGGCTGAGGCAGAGACCCAGTACTTC	TRBV5-1	TRBJ2-5	-	-
CASSLGPSGQGSYEQFF	TGCGCCAGCAGCTTGGGTCCCTCGGGACAGGGGAGTTATGAGCAGTTCTTC	TRBV5-1	TRBJ2-1	-	TRBD1
CSVEGLAVQETQYF	TGCAGCGTTGAAGGACTAGCGGTACAAGAGACCCAGTACTTC	TRBV29-1	TRBJ2-5	once	TRBD2
CASSQASGQGRPEAFF	TGTGCCAGCAGCCAAGCTAGCGGCCAGGGAAGACCTGAAGCTTTCTTT	TRBV4-2	TRBJ1-1	-	-
CASSQVGGRGEKLFF	TGTGCCAGCAGCCAAGTCGGGGGAAGGGGCGAAAAACTGTTTTTT	TRBV3-1/TRBV3-2	TRBJ1-4	-	-
CASSLGAGPSNYGYTF	TGCGCCAGCAGCTTGGGGGCAGGGCCCTCTAACTATGGCTACACCTTC	TRBV5-1	TRBJ1-2	-	-
CASRPNAGSPLHF	TGTGCCAGCCGGCCAAATGCGGGTTCACCCCTCCACTTT	TRBV2	TRBJ1-6	-	-
CASSPWGQGNTEAFF	TGCGCCAGCAGCCCCTGGGGACAGGGCAACACTGAAGCTTTCTTT	TRBV5-1	TRBJ1-1	-	TRBD1
CASSITSGGYNEQFF	TGTGCCAGCAGCATAACTAGCGGGGGGTACAATGAGCAGTTCTTC	TRBV27	TRBJ2-1	many	TRBD2
CASSLDVGGAYNEQFF	TGTGCCAGCAGCTTAGATGTGGGAGGGGCCTACAATGAGCAGTTCTTC	TRBV7-6	TRBJ2-1	-	TRBD2
CASRRGGGSNQPQHF	TGTGCCAGCAGACGGGGAGGGGGTAGCAATCAGCCCCAGCATTTT	TRBV28	TRBJ1-5	-	-
CAWTPRTFNTEAFF	TGTGCCTGGACCCCCCGGACTTTTAACACTGAAGCTTTCTTT	TRBV30	TRBJ1-1	-	-
CASRTFGNEQFF	TGTGCCAGCAGAACGTTCGGCAATGAGCAGTTCTTC	TRBV6-5	TRBJ2-1	-	-
CASSLTGGETDTQYF	TGTGCCAGCAGCTTAACCGGGGGGGAGACAGATACGCAGTATTTT	TRBV7-3	TRBJ2-3	-	TRBD2
CASSERQGLRIQYF	TGTGCCAGCAGTGAACGACAGGGGTTGAGGATTCAGTACTTC	TRBV2	TRBJ2-4	-	TRBD1
CASRGGTGATGELFF	TGTGCCAGCAGGGGTGGGACAGGGGCCACCGGGGAGCTGTTTTTT	TRBV2	TRBJ2-2	-	TRBD1
CASSQDTGYTF	TGTGCCAGCAGTCAAGACACGGGCTACACCTTC	TRBV2	TRBJ1-2	-	-
CASSPREGKYGYTF	TGTGCCAGCAGCCCCCGGGAGGGGAAGTATGGCTACACCTTC	TRBV11-2	TRBJ1-2	-	-
CASRYELQGTRF	TGTGCCAGCAGATATGAGTTACAGGGGACCCGCTTC	TRBV12-3/TRBV12-4	TRBJ1-2	once	TRBD1
CASSQEWTGGHIQYF	TGCGCCAGCAGCCAAGAATGGACAGGGGGCCACATTCAGTACTTC	TRBV4-1	TRBJ2-4	-	TRBD1
CSADRAGTEAFF	TGCAGCGCGGACAGGGCGGGCACTGAAGCTTTCTTT	TRBV29-1	TRBJ1-1	-	TRBD1